This T cell receptor (beta chain) came from a study of T cells after yellow fever vaccination. Overall study findings and caveats: Detected again after the booster were most primary-vaccination clones, at 95% to 98% CD4 and around 91% CD8. Though weaker, the secondary response peaked faster, on day 5 versus 15. Only a small proportion of the clonotypes turned up in both the CD4 and the CD8 compartments, likely arising from convergent recombination.

CDR1 and CDR2 from the germline V gene are DFQATT and SNEGSKA (reference sequence). With 5 bases clipped from V and 5 bases from J, the junction kept 16 bases outside the gene matches. The CDR3 totals 16 residues. TCR cDNA was made by 5'RACE template switching, adding a universal primer site and UMIs. Using its own MiXCR run on the 5' RACE reads, TCRdb lists one record per CDR3 protein. The sample has hundreds of thousands of distinct CDR3 sequences; 8.7% are singletons. This clonotype was detected a few times. Its antigen is not known. This material consisted of PBMCs, taken on the day of the first yellow fever vaccination. The J gene is TRBJ2-3, the V gene TRBV20-1, with 7 bases fitting TRBD2. The sequence came from a man aged 18-30 years who received the YFV17D yellow fever vaccine. The CDR3 DNA is TGCAGTGCTGGGGATGGATTTGCGGGGGTGGGAGATACGCAGTATTTT. It specifies CSAGDGFAGVGDTQYF.